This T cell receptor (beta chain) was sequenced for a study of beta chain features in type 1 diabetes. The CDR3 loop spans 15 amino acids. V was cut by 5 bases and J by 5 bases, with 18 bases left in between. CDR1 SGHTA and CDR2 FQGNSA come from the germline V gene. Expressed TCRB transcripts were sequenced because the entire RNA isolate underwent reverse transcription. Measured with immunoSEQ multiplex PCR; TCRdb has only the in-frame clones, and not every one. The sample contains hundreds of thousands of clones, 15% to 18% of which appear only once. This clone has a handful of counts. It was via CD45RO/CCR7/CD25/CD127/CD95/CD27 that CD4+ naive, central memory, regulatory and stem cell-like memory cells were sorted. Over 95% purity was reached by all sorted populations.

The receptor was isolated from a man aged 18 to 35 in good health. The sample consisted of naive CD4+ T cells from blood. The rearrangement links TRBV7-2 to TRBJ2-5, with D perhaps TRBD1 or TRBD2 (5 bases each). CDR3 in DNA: TGTGCCAGCAGCCAGGGACGCCCTACCCGGGAGACCCAGTACTTC. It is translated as CASSQGRPTRETQYF.